This T cell receptor (beta chain) was captured by sequencing in a study of identical twins. TCRdb analysed the 5' RACE reads with MiXCR anew, one entry per CDR3 protein. The sample shows approximately 600,000 distinct CDR3 sequences, about 7% of them seen only once. Trimming cost V 0 bases and J 7 bases; bases outside gene matches: 11. CDR3 length: 16 amino acids. The germline CDR1 and CDR2 sequences are LNHDA and SQIVND (reference sequence). Findings of the study overall: Out-of-frame alpha sequences common to twins were enriched for low generation probability. Insertions were reduced in abundant cord blood beta clonotypes but not in memory repertoires.

This clonotype was counted only a few times. Its antigen is unknown. This sample was shared with a second study, whose subject was yellow fever vaccine responses in identical twins. According to that study: Among the twins, the vaccine T cell response reportedly seemed partly convergent and partly personalized.

V and J are TRBV19 and TRBJ2-7; 8 bases fit TRBD2. Source material: PBMCs. The clonotype originates from a woman aged 18 to 35 in good health. CDR3 in DNA: TGTGCCAGTAGTATAGATCCTCGAGCGGGAGAGGGTGAGCAGTACTTC. Its translation is CASSIDPRAGEGEQYF.